The clone carrying this T cell receptor (beta chain) was recorded only once. The V gene end was trimmed by 8 bases and the J gene end by 1 base; junction bases not matched to a gene: 10. This CDR3 contains 17 residues. The germline V gene has CDR1 SEHNR and CDR2 FQNEAQ (reference sequence). This sample is drawn from a study of blood T cell repertoires in COVID-19. Original analysis: Estimation of nucleated cell counts was performed using reference gene primer amplification. Method: immunoSEQ multiplex PCR; TCRdb's copy keeps in-frame clones and lacks some. The DNA was the basis for D and trimming; V, J and clone size are from that table. The sample includes approximately 140,000 clones, about 91% of them seen just once.

Sequencing was carried out using peripheral blood. The chain combines TRBV7-9 with TRBJ2-5; 13 bases map to TRBD2. This TCR was sampled from a human donor in a cohort sampled during active COVID-19. CDR3 bases: TGTGCCAGCGGCCATCGGACTAGCGGGGGTCTCCAAGAGACCCAGTACTTC. Translating it yields CASGHRTSGGLQETQYF.